This T cell receptor beta chain came from a study of T cell responses to AZD1222 COVID-19 vaccine. The protocol was immunoSEQ multiplex PCR, while the TCRdb copy is restricted to in-frame clones and leaves out a portion. The data show approximately 180,000 clones, with roughly 87% seen just once and about 2.8% held by the top ten. The length of the CDR3 is 13 residues. Germline CDR1 reads SNHLY; CDR2 reads FYNNEI. V lost 2 bases to trimming and J lost 7 bases; unmatched junction nucleotides: 2. This receptor was obtained from an adult in good health. V gene TRBV2 combines with J gene TRBJ2-7; 10 bases agree with TRBD2. Sequences were derived from peripheral blood, sampled on day 0 of AZD1222 vaccination. CDR3 protein: CASSETLAGEQYF. The CDR3 DNA reads TGTGCCAGCAGTGAAACACTAGCGGGGGAGCAGTACTTC.